One sample yielded the 31 T cell receptor beta chains listed below, sequenced in a study of cytomegalovirus exposure and HLA in healthy donors. In the PCR, 60 Vbeta and 13 Jbeta primers were used. Here immunoSEQ multiplex PCR was the method, and the copy in TCRdb shows in-frame clones only, minus some. The sample has about 130,000 clones; about 74% are singletons. The sample comprised PBMCs. All receptors derive from a woman between 50 and 59 years old in good health and CMV-seropositive.

This clone came up once. The chain combines TRBV7-9 with TRBJ2-5; 7 bases map to TRBD2. Germline V lookup: CDR1 SEHNR, CDR2 FQNEAQ (reference sequence). V gave up 4 bases and J gave up 5 bases; unmatched junction bases: 7. There are 14 residues in the CDR3. CDR3 residues: CASSSTGRRETQYF. Written as DNA, the CDR3 is TGTGCCAGCAGCTCGACCGGGAGGCGGGAGACCCAGTACTTC.

This clone turned up a few times. The identical CDR3 is also encoded by other nucleotide sequences in the sample. The chain combines TRBV15 with TRBJ2-7; a possible D gene is TRBD1 (7 bases). Trimming removed 5 bases at V and 2 bases at J, with 13 bases between. Germline V lookup: CDR1 LNHNV, CDR2 YYDKDF (reference sequence). The CDR3 is 14 residues long. The CDR3 loop reads CATSRGTAAYEQYF. CDR3 nucleotide sequence: TGTGCCACCAGCCGCGGGACAGCCGCCTACGAGCAGTACTTC.

At least ten counts were recorded for this clone. This sample includes further DNA sequences coding for the same CDR3. The chain combines TRBV28 with TRBJ2-5; 8 bases are shared with TRBD1. Germline CDR1 and CDR2: MDHEN and SYDVKM. V lost 6 bases and J lost 4; bases outside the gene matches: 7. This CDR3 is 14 amino acids long. DNA for the CDR3: TGTGCCAGCAGCCGAGGACAGGGAAGAGAGACCCAGTACTTC. Protein product: CASSRGQGRETQYF.

This clone was seen more than once but under ten times. This CDR3 is CASSPGHTSSYEQYF. CDR3 DNA sequence: TGCGCCAGCAGCCCGGGACACACGAGCTCCTACGAGCAGTACTTC. V and J are TRBV5-1 and TRBJ2-7; tentative D call: TRBD1 (6 bases). The CDR3 consists of 15 residues. Trimming took 4 bases from V and 0 from J, leaving 14 bases between them. Germline V gives CDR1 SGHRS, CDR2 YFSETQ.

This clone was detected a few times. The chain has TRBV10-1 and TRBJ2-1; unclear D gene. Trimming removed 6 bases from V and 2 bases from J, with 8 bases in between. Germline CDR1 WNHNN, CDR2 SYGVQD (reference sequence). The length of the CDR3 is 13 residues. In DNA form, the CDR3 reads TGCGCCAGCAGCCTAGACCCCTACAATGAGCAGTTCTTC. As protein: CASSLDPYNEQFF.

In this sample, this clone is medium-sized. The rearrangement uses TRBV6-6 and TRBJ1-1, with D maybe TRBD1 (5 bases). The germline CDR1 and CDR2 sequences are MNHNY and SVGAGI (reference sequence). The CDR3 is made up of 14 amino acids. V gave up 4 bases and J gave up 1 base, with 10 bases separating them. Here the CDR3 reads CASSLGAANTEAFF. In DNA, the CDR3 is TGTGCCAGCAGTTTAGGGGCTGCGAACACTGAAGCTTTCTTT.

The rearrangement joins TRBV18 to TRBJ2-2, with D possibly matching TRBD1 (6 bases). The CDR3 loop spans 17 amino acids. The germline gives CDR1 KGHSH, CDR2 LQKENI. The V end was cut by 3 bases, the J end by 5 bases, with 19 bases between. CDR3 nucleotides: TGTGCCAGCTCACCTTTGGCACAGGGACCTATAACCGGGGAGCTGTTTTTT. This encodes CASSPLAQGPITGELFF.

This chain joins TRBV5-4 and TRBJ2-5; TRBD2 is a possible D gene (6 bases). The germline V and J ends were trimmed by 4 bases and 7 bases, with 11 bases remaining between them. The CDR3 runs to 12 residues. From germline, CDR1 is SGHNT and CDR2 YYREEE (reference sequence). As DNA, the CDR3 is TGTGCCAGCAGCCCGGACGGGGGGACCCAGTACTTC. Protein: CASSPDGGTQYF. Looking up the rest from reference TRBV5-4 and TRBJ2-5 gives the full variable domain: ETGVTQSPTHLIKTRGQQVTLRCSSQSGHNTVSWYQQALGQGPQFIFQYYREEENGRGNFPPRFSGLQFPNYSSELNVNALELDDSALYLCASSPDGGTQYFGPGTRLLVL.

J is TRBJ1-2 and V is TRBV2; D call uncertain. Trimming took off 3 bases at V and 6 bases at J, with 5 bases between the two ends. This CDR3 is built from 11 residues. From germline, CDR1 is SNHLY and CDR2 FYNNEI. This chain's CDR3 is CASSDTNGYTF. CDR3 sequence (DNA): TGTGCCAGCAGTGATACTAATGGCTACACCTTC.

The rearrangement joins TRBV5-5 to TRBJ1-5; 7 nucleotides align to TRBD1. Germline CDR1 reads SGHKS; CDR2 reads YYEKEE (reference sequence). This CDR3 spans 14 amino acids. V lost 5 bases, J lost 4 bases, and 6 bases stayed unmatched. The CDR3 is CASSQGGRNQPQHF. The CDR3 DNA is TGTGCCAGCAGTCAGGGGGGTCGGAATCAGCCCCAGCATTTT.

The J gene is TRBJ2-5, the V gene TRBV6-6; possible D gene TRBD2, 5 bases. The germline V and J ends were trimmed by 2 bases and 5 bases, with 12 bases remaining between them. Looked up from germline, CDR1 is MNHNY and CDR2 is SVGAGI (reference sequence). The CDR3 sequence is 14 residues long. The CDR3 sequence: CASSYNEGWETQYF. CDR3 DNA sequence: TGTGCCAGCAGTTACAACGAGGGATGGGAGACCCAGTACTTC.

The chain joins TRBV5-4 to TRBJ2-7, with D perhaps matching TRBD2 (5 bases). The V gene lost 0 bases and the J gene lost 0 bases, with 10 bases spanning the gap. Per germline, CDR1 SGHNT and CDR2 YYREEE (reference sequence). The CDR3 length is 15 residues. CDR3 residues: CASSLDIGSSYEQYF. The CDR3 nucleotides are TGTGCCAGCAGCTTGGATATAGGGAGCTCCTACGAGCAGTACTTC.

Only one count was recorded for this clone. The chain links TRBV6-1 to TRBJ2-5; 8 bases are a match to TRBD1. Germline trimming cut 5 bases from V and 2 bases from J; bases unmatched to any gene: 4. The CDR3 covers 14 residues. Germline loops: CDR1 MNHNS, CDR2 SASEGT. The DNA for the CDR3 is TGTGCCAGCAGTAGACAGGGGAGGCAAGAGACCCAGTACTTC. Its translation is CASSRQGRQETQYF.

This clone was recorded many times. This chain joins TRBV23-1 and TRBJ2-3; possibly TRBD1 for D (6 bases). TRBV23-1 is classed as an ORF, of uncertain function. Trimming shortened V by 2 bases and J by 8 bases, and 14 bases separated the two germline ends. The CDR3 is made up of 14 amino acids. DNA of the CDR3: TGCGCCAGCAGTCAAAACCCAGGGGTTAGTACGCAGTATTTT. Translating it yields CASSQNPGVSTQYF.

This chain joins TRBV6-1 and TRBJ1-6, with a weak D call TRBD1 (5 bases). This CDR3 is built from 14 residues. V dropped 5 bases and J dropped 5 bases, with 10 bases sitting between them. Germline values: CDR1 MNHNS, CDR2 SASEGT. The CDR3 loop is CASSSGTDNSPLHF. CDR3 coding DNA: TGTGCCAGCAGTTCCGGGACTGATAATTCACCCCTCCACTTT.

This clone was recorded only once. The V gene is TRBV28, the J gene TRBJ1-2; D possibly corresponds to TRBD1 (5 bases). The CDR3 runs to 12 residues. Germline V gene sequence: CDR1 MDHEN, CDR2 SYDVKM. In DNA form, the CDR3 reads TGTTCAACTGGGGGGGCTAACTATGGCTACACCTTC. Translation gives CSTGGANYGYTF.

This chain uses TRBV15 with TRBJ2-1, with TRBD2 identical over 9 bases. The V and J ends lost 0 bases and 0 bases, in that order; junction bases with no gene match: 12. Germline values: CDR1 LNHNV, CDR2 YYDKDF (reference sequence). This CDR3 contains 20 residues. The CDR3 loop reads CATSRDKYSGGSSSYNEQFF. The CDR3 DNA sequence: TGTGCCACCAGCAGAGATAAGTATAGCGGGGGATCAAGCTCCTACAATGAGCAGTTCTTC. The full variable domain, rest sourced from reference TRBV15 and TRBJ2-1, is DAMVIQNPRYQVTQFGKPVTLSCSQTLNHNVMYWYQQKSSQAPKLLFHYYDKDFNNEADTPDNFQSRRPNTSFCFLDIRSPGLGDTAMYLCATSRDKYSGGSSSYNEQFFGPGTRLTVL.

Here the CDR3 DNA reads TGTGCCAGCTCACCTCAGGGGGCGGGTAGCTCCTACGAGCAGTACTTC. Its protein product is CASSPQGAGSSYEQYF. The chain carries TRBV18 and TRBJ2-7, with 8 positions matching TRBD1. Trimming at V came to 3 bases and at J to 0 bases, leaving 7 bases not matched to a gene. CDR1 and CDR2 from the germline V gene are KGHSH and LQKENI. There are 16 residues in the CDR3.

V is TRBV28 and J is TRBJ1-4; unclear D gene. Trimming pared 3 bases from V and 7 bases from J, leaving 15 bases between. The CDR3 has 15 residues. CDR1 and CDR2 (germline): MDHEN, SYDVKM. The CDR3 region has the DNA TGTGCCAGCAGTTTCATTGTCGAGAAGAGTGAAAAACTGTTTTTT. This codes for CASSFIVEKSEKLFF.

This chain connects TRBV19 to TRBJ1-4; 8 positions match TRBD1. The ends lost 7 bases at V and 7 bases at J; junction bases unmatched: 14. CDR1 LNHDA and CDR2 SQIVND come from the germline V gene (reference sequence). The CDR3 consists of 16 residues. The CDR3 here is CASTRLQDRGFEKLFF. CDR3 nucleotides: TGTGCCAGTACCCGCCTTCAAGACAGGGGTTTTGAAAAACTGTTTTTT.

The chain uses TRBV6-6 and TRBJ2-2; TRBD2 matches 7 bases. The CDR3 spans 14 residues. V lost 7 bases, J lost 4 bases, and 6 bases stayed unmatched. From germline, CDR1 is MNHNY and CDR2 SVGAGI (reference sequence). Written as DNA, the CDR3 is TGTGCCAGCAAGGGCGGGGGTACCACCGGGGAGCTGTTTTTT. Protein: CASKGGGTTGELFF.

The J gene is TRBJ1-2, the V gene TRBV6-4, with D possibly TRBD1 on 5 matching bases. The CDR3 extends over 15 amino acids. Germline assignment: CDR1 MRHNA and CDR2 SNTAGT. V was shortened by 7 bases and J by 4 bases, with 19 bases between the two germline ends. This CDR3 reads CASKPGPTSGYGYTF. CDR3 nucleotides: TGTGCCAGCAAGCCAGGGCCAACCTCGGGCTATGGCTACACCTTC.

This chain joins TRBV7-9 and TRBJ2-7, with a tentative D call TRBD2 (5 bases). The V end was cut by 5 bases, the J end by 7 bases, with 24 bases between. Germline CDR1 is SEHNR and CDR2 is FQNEAQ (reference sequence). This CDR3 is built from 16 residues. Here the CDR3 reads CASSHFLRGGTIEQYF. DNA of the CDR3: TGTGCCAGCAGCCATTTCCTCCGCGGAGGAACCATTGAGCAGTACTTC.

The V call is TRBV7-7, the J call TRBJ2-5; 10 positions agree with TRBD2. The last part of the DNA fits TRBJ2-7 better; the J call may be wrong. The CDR3 totals 14 residues. In germline, CDR1 is SSHAT, CDR2 FNYEAQ (reference sequence). In DNA form, the CDR3 reads TGTGCCAGCAGCCGGACTAGCGGAGCCTACGAGCAGTACTTC. Translated, it gives CASSRTSGAYEQYF.

The chain carries TRBV7-2 and TRBJ2-1, with D tentatively TRBD2 (6 bases). The CDR3 is made up of 17 amino acids. V shed 5 bases and J shed 0 bases, with 17 bases lying between them. Germline CDR1 SGHTA, CDR2 FQGNSA. CDR3 region: CASSAAGGESSYNEQFF. CDR3 nucleotide sequence: TGTGCCAGCAGCGCAGCCGGCGGGGAGAGCTCCTACAATGAGCAGTTCTTC. The complete variable domain, with remaining parts taken from reference TRBV7-2 and TRBJ2-1, reads GAGVSQSPSNKVTEKGKDVELRCDPISGHTALYWYRQSLGQGLEFLIYFQGNSAPDKSGLPSDRFSAERTGGSVSTLTIQRTQQEDSAVYLCASSAAGGESSYNEQFFGPGTRLTVL.

The rearrangement links TRBV11-2 to TRBJ2-3; 9 nucleotides line up with TRBD2. This CDR3 contains 18 residues. V lost 1 base to trimming and J lost 0 bases; unmatched junction nucleotides: 8. From germline, CDR1 is SGHAT and CDR2 FQNNGV. The DNA of the CDR3 is TGTGCCAGCAGCTTAGTGGGTAGCGGGGGCCTTAGCACAGATACGCAGTATTTT. Translated, it gives CASSLVGSGGLSTDTQYF.

This sequence joins TRBV6-1 and TRBJ1-1; the D gene is possibly TRBD1 (5 bases). CDR3 length equals 14 residues. The germline V and J ends were trimmed by 5 bases and 4 bases, with 14 bases remaining between them. From germline, CDR1 is MNHNS and CDR2 SASEGT. The chain's CDR3 is CASSFQLGGTEAFF. As DNA, the CDR3 is TGTGCCAGCAGTTTTCAGTTGGGGGGCACTGAAGCTTTCTTT.

The rearrangement uses TRBV10-3 and TRBJ1-2; the match to TRBD1 covers 8 bases. Trimming removed 7 bases from V and 4 bases from J; junction bases left unmatched: 8. The CDR3 is 14 residues long. In germline, CDR1 is ENHRY, CDR2 SYGVKD. CDR3 nucleotide sequence: TGTGCCATCAACACCGGGACAGGAGCCTATGGCTACACCTTC. Residues: CAINTGTGAYGYTF.

This clone has just a few counts. The rearrangement uses TRBV1 and TRBJ1-5; the table's D call, TRBD1, was not checked against the DNA. TRBV1 represents a pseudogene. The CDR3 runs to 17 residues. CDR3 protein: CTSSQDPLRQDNQPQHF. CDR3 DNA sequence: TGCACCAGCAGCCAAGATCCCCTCCGGCAGGACAATCAGCCCCAGCATTTT.

The V gene is TRBV9, the J gene TRBJ2-2; maybe TRBD1 (6 bases). This CDR3 spans 16 amino acids. In germline, CDR1 is SGDLS, CDR2 YYNGEE. Trimming cost V 1 base and J 1 base, with 11 bases left between them. Here the CDR3 DNA reads TGTGCCAGCAGCGTATACACAGGGTGGAACACCGGGGAGCTGTTTTTT. It yields the protein CASSVYTGWNTGELFF.

This chain joins TRBV6-5 and TRBJ2-2; no clear D gene. The V and J ends lost 2 bases and 6 bases respectively, with 7 bases between them. Germline values: CDR1 MNHEY, CDR2 SVGAGI. The CDR3 has 13 amino acids. For the CDR3, the DNA is TGTGCCAGCAGTTACCGTTTCGCCGGGGAGCTGTTTTTT. This sequence encodes CASSYRFAGELFF.